The following is a T cell receptor (beta chain) sequence with its context. Its antigen remains unknown. The data belong to a study of cytomegalovirus exposure and HLA in healthy donors. Study-level points and caveats: Rare TCR sequences predominated, though certain public TCRs were found in many donors. The likely explanation for a cluster of highly shared sequence variants was sequencing artifact.

Germline trimming cut 4 bases from V and 7 bases from J; bases unmatched to any gene: 13. This CDR3 region has 15 residues. The germline gives CDR1 SGDLS, CDR2 YYNGEE. PCR involved 60 Vbeta and 13 Jbeta primers. TCRdb's copy holds only in-frame clones and misses some; the assay was immunoSEQ multiplex PCR. The sample gives more than 100,000 clones, roughly 70% of which show up once; approximately 3.9% is in the top ten. The sequence derives from a man aged 50-59 years in good health and CMV-seropositive. The rearrangement uses TRBV9 and TRBJ1-1; 7 bases are shared with TRBD1. Sequencing used PBMCs. CDR3 residues: CASSPPGGPMLEAFF. The CDR3 bases are TGTGCCAGCAGCCCCCCAGGGGGACCGATGCTTGAAGCTTTCTTT.